Presented here are 23 T cell receptor beta chains from one specimen sequenced in a study of blood T cell repertoires in COVID-19. Using immunoSEQ multiplex PCR, the repertoire was profiled, and TCRdb retains in-frame clones only, with some absent. The sample yields 150,000 or so clones, 78% seen once. Sequenced material: PBMCs or T cells enriched from blood (not recorded which). These receptors all stem from a woman aged 45 to 65 who had recovered from COVID-19.

Worth noting for this clone: This CDR3 is also generated by other DNA sequences in the sample. The CDR3 DNA sequence: TGTGCCAGCAGCTTGGTCGGGGAAGAGACCCAGTACTTC. Residues: CASSLVGEETQYF. The gene calls are TRBV5-4 and TRBJ2-5; weak D call: TRBD2 (5 bases). Trimming took off 0 bases at V and 3 bases at J, with 6 bases between the two ends. CDR3 length: 13 amino acids. Germline CDR1 is SGHNT and CDR2 is YYREEE (reference sequence).

The rearrangement joins TRBV2 to TRBJ1-2; D gene ambiguous. The germline V and J ends were trimmed by 1 base and 7 bases, with 22 bases remaining between them. Germline CDR1 is SNHLY and CDR2 is FYNNEI. The CDR3 runs 17 residues. The CDR3 DNA follows: TGTGCCAGCAGTGAAGTAATAATCGGGAGGGAAGTCTCTGGCTACACCTTC. Encoded protein: CASSEVIIGREVSGYTF.

The chain recombines TRBV19 with TRBJ1-5; weak D call: TRBD1 (5 bases). Germline CDR1 and CDR2: LNHDA and SQIVND (reference sequence). The CDR3 loop spans 14 amino acids. V lost 10 bases and J 2 bases, leaving 15 bases between the germline ends. DNA of the CDR3: TGTGCCACCAAGGGGCGCGTGGGCAATCAGCCCCAGCATTTT. It is translated as CATKGRVGNQPQHF.

This clone was recorded a few times. V and J are TRBV2 and TRBJ2-2; 9 bases are shared with TRBD1. Trimming removed 6 bases from V and 4 bases from J; junction bases left unmatched: 3. The CDR3 has 14 residues. Germline V gene lookup returns CDR1 SNHLY and CDR2 FYNNEI. In DNA form, the CDR3 reads TGTGCCAGCAGGGGGACAGGGATCACCGGGGAGCTGTTTTTT. Translated, it gives CASRGTGITGELFF.

This clone was picked up a small number of times. This sequence joins TRBV28 and TRBJ2-7; the D is unclear. Germline CDR1 is MDHEN and CDR2 is SYDVKM. This CDR3 is 14 amino acids long. The V gene lost 5 bases and the J gene lost 0 bases, with 11 bases spanning the gap. CDR3 nucleotides: TGTGCCAGCAGTACGCAGGCACCCTCCTACGAGCAGTACGTC. Its protein is CASSTQAPSYEQYV.

This sequence joins TRBV2 and TRBJ2-3; 7 bases are a match to TRBD2. Per the germline V gene, CDR1 is SNHLY and CDR2 is FYNNEI. The CDR3 length is 14 residues. V dropped 8 bases and J dropped 5; count of bases not matched to a gene: 10. As DNA, the CDR3 is TGTGCCAGCCGGCCTAGCGGTAGCTTAGATACGCAGTATTTT. Translated: CASRPSGSLDTQYF.

The chain joins TRBV5-1 to TRBJ2-7; 9 nucleotides match TRBD1. Germline assignment: CDR1 SGHRS and CDR2 YFSETQ. The CDR3 consists of 14 residues. J gave up 2 bases and V 2 bases, and 2 bases lay outside the gene matches. The CDR3 loop is CASSLGTGTYEQYV. The CDR3, as DNA: TGCGCCAGCAGCTTAGGGACAGGGACCTACGAGCAGTACGTC.

The CDR3 DNA reads as TGTGCCACCGGGGGGGCCTCTTGGAATGAGCAGTTCTTC. Protein: CATGGASWNEQFF. V gene TRBV3-1 (or the pseudogene TRBV3-2) combines with J gene TRBJ2-1; 8 bases are a match to TRBD2. V shed 10 bases and J 7 bases; nucleotides not matched to a gene: 9. CDR1 is LGHDT and CDR2 is YNNKEL in the germline V gene (reference sequence). The CDR3 runs to 13 residues.

In the case of this clone: Other DNA variants within this sample encode the same CDR3. The V and J genes are TRBV18 and TRBJ1-5; 7 nucleotides match TRBD1. CDR1 KGHSH and CDR2 LQKENI come from the germline V gene. V was pared by 3 bases and J by 2 bases, with 4 bases of the junction left unmatched. There are 15 residues in the CDR3. CDR3 region: CASSPDRVGNQPQHF. The CDR3 nucleotides are TGTGCCAGCTCACCCGACAGGGTGGGCAATCAGCCCCAGCATTTT.

This clone was detected only a few times. The chain employs TRBV2 and TRBJ2-2; 8 bases map to TRBD2. The V gene end was trimmed by 7 bases and the J gene end by 13 bases; junction bases not matched to a gene: 11. The CDR3 totals 13 residues. Per the germline V gene, CDR1 is SNHLY and CDR2 is FYNNEI. This CDR3 reads CASIRTSGGGLFF. CDR3 nucleotides: TGTGCCAGCATTAGAACTAGCGGCGGTGGGCTGTTTTTT. The whole variable domain, remainder taken from reference TRBV2 and TRBJ2-2, is EPEVTQTPSHQVTQMGQEVILRCVPISNHLYFYWYRQILGQKVEFLVSFYNNEISEKSEIFDDQFSVERPDGSNFTLKIRSTKLEDSAMYFCASIRTSGGGLFFGEGSRLTVL.

The chain combines TRBV5-1 with TRBJ1-6, with D maybe TRBD1 (5 bases). There are 13 residues in the CDR3. Germline CDR1 reads SGHRS; CDR2 reads YFSETQ. V was clipped by 6 bases and J by 9 bases, with 13 bases between them. The CDR3 region is CASTSGFGSPLHF. CDR3 nucleotide sequence: TGCGCCAGCACCTCAGGGTTCGGTTCACCCCTCCACTTT.

This chain uses TRBV7-9 with TRBJ2-3, with TRBD2 matching over 8 bases. V was clipped by 2 bases and J by 2 bases; unmatched bases: 6. The CDR3 extends over 16 amino acids. Germline V gene data show CDR1 as SEHNR and CDR2 as FQNEAQ (reference sequence). CDR3 in DNA: TGTGCCAGCAGCTTAATCGCGGGGGGCTACACAGATACGCAGTATTTT. Translation: CASSLIAGGYTDTQYF.

Concerning this clone: Other DNA sequences in the same sample also yield this CDR3. The rearrangement joins TRBV5-4 to TRBJ1-2, with D perhaps TRBD1 (6 bases). The CDR3 consists of 13 residues. Trimming left V 4 bases short and J 5 bases short, with 12 bases between. The germline gives CDR1 SGHNT, CDR2 YYREEE (reference sequence). CDR3 loop: CASSPDSNYGYTF. CDR3 coding DNA: TGTGCCAGCAGCCCGGACAGCAATTATGGCTACACCTTC.

The chain recombines TRBV5-1 with TRBJ2-1; no clear D. Germline CDR1 and CDR2: SGHRS and YFSETQ. This CDR3 has 15 amino acids. V lost 4 bases and J lost 4, with 15 bases in between. The CDR3 bases are TGCGCCAGCAGCGTGGACGGAGAGAGGTACAATGAGCAGTTCTTC. Translating it yields CASSVDGERYNEQFF.

The chain joins TRBV19 to TRBJ2-3; D remains unclear. Germline V CDR1 and CDR2: LNHDA, SQIVND (reference sequence). The CDR3 is made up of 13 amino acids. With 7 bases removed from V and 2 bases from J, the gap between germline ends came to 10 bases. The CDR3 here is CASKEEDTDTQYF. In DNA, the CDR3 is TGTGCCAGTAAGGAAGAGGACACAGATACGCAGTATTTT.

The chain joins TRBV4-2 to TRBJ1-2; no definite D call. V gave up 0 bases and J gave up 8 bases, with 16 bases separating them. CDR3 length: 15 residues. Germline values: CDR1 LGHNA, CDR2 YNFKEQ. CDR3 bases: TGTGCCAGCAGCCAAGATCTAGCAGGAACGAGGGGCTACACCTTC. Its protein product is CASSQDLAGTRGYTF.

The CDR3 coding sequence is TGTGCCAGCAGCCTAGGGAGGGTCACGGTCCAAGAGACCCAGTACTTC. It is translated as CASSLGRVTVQETQYF. This chain uses TRBV14 with TRBJ2-5, with TRBD2 matching 7 bases. Trimming at V came to 4 bases and at J to 1 base, leaving 9 bases not matched to a gene. The V gene's germline CDR1 is SGHDN and CDR2 FVKESK. The CDR3 is 16 amino acids.

The gene calls are TRBV7-9 and TRBJ1-1; D gene uncertain. Germline loops: CDR1 SEHNR, CDR2 FQNEAQ (reference sequence). This CDR3 contains 14 residues. V was pared by 0 bases and J by 8 bases, with 13 bases between. The CDR3 nucleotides read TGTGCCAGCAGCTTAGCGGAGGCACAGCCCGAAGCTTTCTTT. Its protein is CASSLAEAQPEAFF.

A few counts support this clone. The chain combines TRBV3-1 (or the pseudogene TRBV3-2) with TRBJ2-7; 10 bases are a match to TRBD2. This CDR3 spans 14 amino acids. V lost 5 bases, J lost 5 bases, and 6 bases stayed unmatched. The germline V gene encodes CDR1 LGHDT and CDR2 YNNKEL (reference sequence). The CDR3 loop reads CASSGVAGGNEQYF. CDR3 coding DNA: TGTGCCAGCAGCGGGGTAGCGGGGGGAAACGAGCAGTACTTC.

The rearrangement links TRBV28 to TRBJ2-7, with 7 positions matching TRBD2. Germline trimming cut 3 bases from V and 1 base from J; bases unmatched to any gene: 9. From germline, CDR1 is MDHEN and CDR2 SYDVKM. The CDR3 spans 16 residues. The chain's CDR3 is CASSLGAGPPSYEQYV. Written as DNA, the CDR3 is TGTGCCAGCAGTTTGGGAGCGGGGCCGCCTTCCTACGAGCAGTACGTC.

This clone was counted a single time. The V call is TRBV3-1 (or the pseudogene TRBV3-2), the J call TRBJ2-5, with 8 bases lining up with TRBD1. V lost 6 bases and J lost 2; bases outside the gene matches: 17. CDR3 length: 18 amino acids. Germline lookup yields CDR1 LGHDT and CDR2 YNNKEL (reference sequence). The CDR3 sequence is CASRLGTGTGRGQETQYF. Here the CDR3 DNA reads TGTGCCAGCAGACTCGGTACCGGGACAGGTAGGGGGCAAGAGACCCAGTACTTC.

The CDR3 loop reads CASSPPGTGLQTQYF. As DNA, the CDR3 is TGTGCCAGCTCACCCCCTGGCACGGGGTTGCAGACCCAGTACTTC. The chain joins TRBV18 to TRBJ2-5, with TRBD2 as a possible D gene (5 bases). V was shortened by 3 bases and J by 6 bases, with 17 bases between the two germline ends. CDR1 is KGHSH, CDR2 LQKENI, per germline. This CDR3 contains 15 residues.

The gene calls are TRBV3-1 (or the pseudogene TRBV3-2) and TRBJ2-5; 10 nucleotides match TRBD2. The junction had 13 bases not matched to a gene; V was cut back by 4 bases and J by 2 bases. Looked up from germline, CDR1 is LGHDT and CDR2 is YNNKEL (reference sequence). This CDR3 has 18 residues. CDR3 protein: CASSPTLGTSGAQETQYF. In DNA, the CDR3 is TGTGCCAGCAGCCCCACCTTGGGAACTAGCGGGGCTCAAGAGACCCAGTACTTC.